The 26 T cell receptor beta chains reported below all come from one sample, sequenced in a study of vaccination and CD4 T cells after COVID-19. Their antigens are not known. Treatment denoted: approximately 10-day PBMC culture with coronavirus spike peptide pools or control peptides (ViraFEST assay). Oncomine TCR Beta short-read sequencing was applied to DNA from cultured CD4+ T cells. TCRdb passed the PCR reads through MiXCR, listing each CDR3 protein once. The table has several thousand distinct CDR3 sequences, under 80% seen once. Sequenced input: CD4+ T cells from blood, cultured in vitro. The receptors originated from a human donor who had recovered from COVID-19.

The chain employs TRBV21-1 and TRBJ1-4; the table's TRBD1 call for D was not verified on the DNA. TRBV21-1 is reported as a pseudogene. This CDR3 region has 15 residues. Here the CDR3 DNA reads TGTGCCAGCAGCAGGTGGACAGGGATGAATGAAAAACTGTTTTTT. This gives the protein CASSRWTGMNEKLFF.

The chain uses TRBV27 and TRBJ1-5; D gene uncertain. From germline, CDR1 is MNHEY and CDR2 SMNVEV (reference sequence). The CDR3 spans 15 residues. The ends were cut back, 5 bases at V and 3 bases at J, with 14 bases in the middle. This CDR3 reads CASSLEGRDNQPQHF. In nucleotides, the CDR3 is TGTGCCAGCAGTCTCGAGGGCCGGGACAATCAGCCCCAGCATTTT.

The DNA for the CDR3 is TGTGCCACCTCGAAGGGACAGGGGGCGGGCGAGCAGTACTTC. Protein: CATSKGQGAGEQYF. The chain employs TRBV24-1 and TRBJ2-7; the match to TRBD1 covers 12 bases. Trimming took 9 bases from V and 6 from J; bases not matched to a gene: 8. CDR1 is KGHDR and CDR2 is SFDVKD in the germline V gene. The CDR3 extends over 14 amino acids.

This clonotype has just one count. This chain connects TRBV21-1 to TRBJ1-4; the table's TRBD1 call for D was not verified on the DNA. TRBV21-1 is a pseudogene. This CDR3 spans 22 amino acids. CDR3 in amino acids: CASSILSGRPGQGAHRVEKLFF. In DNA, the CDR3 is TGTGCCAGCAGCATTCTATCAGGCCGACCGGGACAGGGGGCGCACAGGGTTGAAAAACTGTTTTTT.

V usage is TRBV12-3 or TRBV12-4 and J usage is TRBJ1-5; D perhaps matches TRBD1 (5 bases). The CDR3 consists of 13 residues. Trimming pared 6 bases from V and 2 bases from J, leaving 8 bases between. The CDR3 loop reads CASRQGGNQPQHF. The CDR3 DNA reads as TGTGCCAGCAGGCAGGGAGGCAATCAGCCCCAGCATTTT.

The V call is TRBV12-3 or TRBV12-4, the J call TRBJ1-2, with no clear D. The CDR3 consists of 12 residues. Trimming took 3 bases from V and 8 from J, leaving 10 bases between them. In DNA form, the CDR3 reads TGTGCCAGCAGTTTTAATGAGGCCGGCTACACCTTC. It codes for CASSFNEAGYTF.

The rearrangement uses TRBV12-3 or TRBV12-4 and TRBJ2-3, with D maybe TRBD2 (7 bases). V lost 5 bases and J 4 bases, leaving 19 bases between the germline ends. The CDR3 is 16 residues long. CDR3 coding DNA: TGTGCCAGCAGTCCGAGGGGGGAGGGGGTCGCAGATACGCAGTATTTT. Its protein product is CASSPRGEGVADTQYF.

The chain joins TRBV6-1 to TRBJ2-7; D not certain. The germline V and J ends were trimmed by 3 bases and 2 bases, with 8 bases remaining between them. CDR1 and CDR2 (germline): MNHNS, SASEGT. The CDR3 length is 13 residues. CDR3 DNA: TGTGCCAGCAGTGAGGGCCCAGCCTACGAGCAGTACTTC. It yields the protein CASSEGPAYEQYF.

The CDR3: CASSFTGDFNEAFF. CDR3 in DNA: TGTGCCAGCAGTTTTACAGGGGACTTTAATGAAGCTTTCTTT. J is TRBJ1-1 and V is TRBV28; 7 nucleotides match TRBD1. The V gene's germline CDR1 is MDHEN and CDR2 SYDVKM. This CDR3 is 14 amino acids long. Losses at the gene ends were 3 bases for V and 7 bases for J; bases not matched to a gene: 8.

This clonotype was recorded once. The chain combines TRBV19 with TRBJ1-6, with D unclear. This CDR3 is 14 amino acids long. CDR1 is LNHDA and CDR2 is SQIVND in the germline V gene (reference sequence). Trimming pared 6 bases from V and 9 bases from J, leaving 15 bases between. The CDR3 here is CASSHRASSSPLHF. The CDR3 region has the DNA TGTGCCAGTAGCCATAGGGCTTCGAGTTCACCCCTCCACTTT.

The genes are TRBV11-1 and TRBJ1-1; D uncertain. This CDR3 is 11 amino acids long. V dropped 9 bases and J dropped 5 bases, with 10 bases sitting between them. Germline V gives CDR1 SGHAT, CDR2 FQDESV (reference sequence). As DNA, the CDR3 is TGTGCCAGTCAAAGAGGGACTGAAGCTTTCTTT. Encoded protein: CASQRGTEAFF.

The J gene is TRBJ1-2, the V gene TRBV6-5, with D unresolved. Germline V gene lookup returns CDR1 MNHEY and CDR2 SVGAGI. The CDR3 loop spans 16 amino acids. The V end lost 4 bases, the J end lost 4 bases, and 19 bases lay between the germline ends. CDR3 in amino acids: CASSFFRLGSGYGYTF. CDR3 DNA sequence: TGTGCCAGCAGTTTCTTTCGACTGGGGTCGGGCTATGGCTACACCTTC.

The CDR3 region has the DNA TGTGCCAGTAGTATGGGAGGCGTCCAAGAGACCCAGTACTTC. It specifies CASSMGGVQETQYF. This chain joins TRBV19 and TRBJ2-5; maybe TRBD2 (6 bases). The V end lost 3 bases, the J end lost 1 base, and 9 bases lay between the germline ends. From germline, CDR1 is LNHDA and CDR2 SQIVND (reference sequence). The CDR3 runs to 14 residues. Looking up the rest from reference TRBV19 and TRBJ2-5 gives the full variable domain: DGGITQSPKYLFRKEGQNVTLSCEQNLNHDAMYWYRQDPGQGLRLIYYSQIVNDFQKGDIAEGYSVSREKKESFPLTVTSAQKNPTAFYLCASSMGGVQETQYFGPGTRLLVL.

The J gene is TRBJ2-7, the V gene TRBV6-2 or TRBV6-3, with TRBD1 as a possible D gene (5 bases). Trimming left V 6 bases short and J 0 bases short, with 12 bases between. Looked up from germline, CDR1 is MNHEY and CDR2 is SVGEGT. CDR3 size: 14 residues. The chain's CDR3 is CASRDRDSSYEQYF. The CDR3 nucleotides read TGTGCCAGCAGGGATCGCGACAGCTCCTACGAGCAGTACTTC.

This chain links TRBV19 with TRBJ1-2, with TRBD1 as a possible D gene (6 bases). The CDR3 is made up of 12 amino acids. V was pared by 10 bases and J by 5 bases, with 14 bases between. Germline V gene data show CDR1 as LNHDA and CDR2 as SQIVND (reference sequence). CDR3 DNA: TGTGCCATCGGGGGGCTAGATTATGGCTACACCTTC. Amino acid sequence: CAIGGLDYGYTF.

This clonotype was seen a few times. The CDR3 bases are TGTGCCTGGGATTCAAGGGGAGAGACCCAGTACTTC. It specifies CAWDSRGETQYF. J is TRBJ2-5 and V is TRBV30; a possible D gene is TRBD1 (5 bases). CDR1 and CDR2 from the germline V gene are GTSNPN and SVGIG (reference sequence). This CDR3 region has 12 residues. V lost 5 bases, J lost 4 bases, and 11 bases lay in between.

The chain carries TRBV11-2 and TRBJ2-7, with unresolved D. The CDR3 has 14 residues. Germline V lookup: CDR1 SGHAT, CDR2 FQNNGV. V lost 1 base and J lost 5, with 12 bases in between. CDR3 coding DNA: TGTGCCAGCAGCTTAGCGGCCCTTTGGGACGAGCAGTACTTC. This sequence encodes CASSLAALWDEQYF.

This sequence joins TRBV6-5 and TRBJ2-5; D call uncertain. Germline-derived CDR1 and CDR2 are MNHEY and SVGAGI. Between the trimmed V and J ends, which lost 2 bases and 5 bases, there was a span of 12 bases. CDR3 length: 14 residues. Here the CDR3 DNA reads TGTGCCAGCAGTTACGATTTTGGTACCGAGACCCAGTACTTC. Translated, it gives CASSYDFGTETQYF.

This rearrangement joins TRBV6-4 to TRBJ2-5; no clear D gene. This CDR3 comprises 14 residues. V lost 4 bases to trimming and J lost 2 bases, with 11 bases between them. CDR1 is MRHNA and CDR2 is SNTAGT in the germline V gene. The CDR3 here is CASSVPRPQETQYF. The CDR3 nucleotides read TGTGCCAGCAGTGTTCCCCGGCCTCAAGAGACCCAGTACTTC.

The V call is TRBV27, the J call TRBJ2-3, with a weak D call TRBD2 (5 bases). The CDR3 contains 13 residues. The germline V gene has CDR1 MNHEY and CDR2 SMNVEV (reference sequence). Deletions cut 5 bases from V and 3 bases from J, with 9 bases between. CDR3 sequence reads: CASSPPGTDTQYF. DNA of the CDR3: TGTGCCAGCAGTCCTCCGGGGACAGATACGCAGTATTTT.

The genes are TRBV19 and TRBJ1-1, with D possibly being TRBD1 (6 bases). Between the trimmed V and J ends, which lost 3 bases and 1 base, there was a span of 18 bases. CDR3 size: 17 residues. Looked up from germline, CDR1 is LNHDA and CDR2 is SQIVND (reference sequence). In nucleotides, the CDR3 is TGTGCCAGTAGTATTGGACGGGGCGAAGGGGGGAACACTGAAGCTTTCTTT. It yields the protein CASSIGRGEGGNTEAFF.

This rearrangement joins TRBV6-5 to TRBJ1-2, with 7 positions matching TRBD1. The germline V gene has CDR1 MNHEY and CDR2 SVGAGI. The trim removed 2 bases at V and 7 bases at J, leaving 10 bases unmatched. The CDR3 covers 15 residues. The CDR3 is CASSYQARQGGGYTF. CDR3 sequence (DNA): TGTGCCAGCAGTTACCAGGCGCGGCAGGGGGGTGGCTACACCTTC.

This chain links TRBV9 with TRBJ1-2; D is possibly TRBD1 (6 bases). V lost 0 bases, J lost 9 bases, and 21 bases lay in between. CDR3 length: 16 amino acids. CDR1 and CDR2 from the germline V gene are SGDLS and YYNGEE. The CDR3 loop is CASSVDLNSPGASYTF. The CDR3 region has the DNA TGTGCCAGCAGCGTAGACCTAAACTCTCCGGGGGCGAGCTACACCTTC.

This clonotype was detected a few times. The V gene is TRBV2, the J gene TRBJ1-2; D call uncertain. Trimming removed 1 base at V and 0 bases at J, with 6 bases between. Germline CDR1 SNHLY, CDR2 FYNNEI. The CDR3 sequence is 14 residues long. The CDR3 here is CASSEDHTNYGYTF. The CDR3 DNA sequence: TGTGCCAGCAGTGAAGACCATACTAACTATGGCTACACCTTC.

This clonotype has more than one count but fewer than ten. J is TRBJ2-3 and V is TRBV30; TRBD2 matches 10 bases. The CDR3 totals 13 residues. The germline V gene encodes CDR1 GTSNPN and CDR2 SVGIG (reference sequence). The junction had 4 bases not matched to a gene; V was cut back by 7 bases and J by 3 bases. The CDR3 sequence: CASTSGVTDTQYF. The CDR3 DNA reads as TGTGCCTCCACTAGCGGGGTAACAGATACGCAGTATTTT.

DNA for the CDR3: TGTGCCAGCAGCTTAGGGCAGGGCCTTAGCTATGGCTACACCTTC. Residues: CASSLGQGLSYGYTF. The chain joins TRBV11-3 to TRBJ1-2, with D perhaps matching TRBD1 (5 bases). V was pared by 1 base and J by 4 bases, with 13 bases between. Germline CDR1 SGHNT, CDR2 YENEEA. The CDR3 sequence is 15 residues long.